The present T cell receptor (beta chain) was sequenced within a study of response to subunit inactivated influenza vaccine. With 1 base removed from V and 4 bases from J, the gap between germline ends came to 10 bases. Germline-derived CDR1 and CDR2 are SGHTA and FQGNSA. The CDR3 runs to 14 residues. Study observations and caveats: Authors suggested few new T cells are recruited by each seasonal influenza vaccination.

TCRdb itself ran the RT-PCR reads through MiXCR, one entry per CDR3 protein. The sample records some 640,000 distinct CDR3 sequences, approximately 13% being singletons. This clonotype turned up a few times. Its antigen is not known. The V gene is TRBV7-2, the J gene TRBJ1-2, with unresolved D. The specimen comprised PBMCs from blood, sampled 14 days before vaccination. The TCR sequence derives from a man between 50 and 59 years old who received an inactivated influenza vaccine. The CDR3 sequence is CASSLDGIGYGYTF. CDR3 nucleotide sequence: TGTGCCAGCAGCTTAGATGGGATCGGCTATGGCTACACCTTC. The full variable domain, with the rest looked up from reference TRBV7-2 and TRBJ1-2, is GAGVSQSPSNKVTEKGKDVELRCDPISGHTALYWYRQSLGQGLEFLIYFQGNSAPDKSGLPSDRFSAERTGGSVSTLTIQRTQQEDSAVYLCASSLDGIGYGYTFGSGTRLTVV.